The subject of this entry is one T cell receptor beta chain. No antigen is known for it. The length of the CDR3 is 14 residues. The germline CDR1 and CDR2 sequences are MNHNS and SASEGT. Between the trimmed V and J ends, which lost 1 base and 6 bases, there was a span of 10 bases. Clones were read by immunoSEQ multiplex PCR, and TCRdb kept only the in-frame ones, dropping some. The sample lists 55,000 to 80,000 clones; 90% to 97% were seen once. The sample comes from a study of brain T cells in children with intractable seizures. Study-wide results and caveats: Absence of clones before surgery may stem from lower sequencing depth. Only CDR3 sequence similarity suggested viral specificity, without known HCMV serostatus.

Surgery cases with the highest brain T cell transcript signatures were chosen for sequencing. At least one anti-epileptic drug was given before surgery. This material consisted of peripheral blood, taken at surgery. The receptor's source is a boy younger than two with focal cortical dysplasia and intractable seizures. This sequence joins TRBV6-1 and TRBJ1-5; D is ambiguous. The CDR3 here is CASSEVRSPQPQHF. In DNA, the CDR3 is TGTGCCAGCAGTGAAGTGAGGTCCCCTCAGCCCCAGCATTTT.